One sample yielded the 4 T cell receptor beta chains listed below, sequenced in a study of blood T cell repertoires in COVID-19. Profiled with immunoSEQ multiplex PCR; TCRdb holds only in-frame clones, not every one. The sample comprises fewer than 400,000 clones, 85% of which are singletons, and around 3.4% rests with the top ten. The sequenced sample was peripheral blood. Receptors originate from a woman aged 18 to 35 with acute or convalescent COVID-19.

The J gene is TRBJ2-1, the V gene TRBV4-1, with D uncertain. Germline V gene lookup returns CDR1 MGHRA and CDR2 YSYEKL. The CDR3 contains 14 residues. Trimming cost V 0 bases and J 9 bases, with 12 bases left between them. CDR3 DNA: TGCGCCAGCAGCCAAGATCCCAGCGAGGCTGAGCAGTTCTTC. Protein sequence: CASSQDPSEAEQFF.

The chain recombines TRBV7-9 with TRBJ2-1, with 8 bases lining up with TRBD2. In germline, CDR1 is SEHNR, CDR2 FQNEAQ (reference sequence). CDR3 length: 15 residues. V was clipped by 1 base and J by 2 bases; unmatched bases: 1. CDR3 loop: CASSLGGRPYNEQFF. CDR3 nucleotide sequence: TGTGCCAGCAGCTTAGGCGGGAGGCCCTACAATGAGCAGTTCTTC.

The chain carries TRBV2 and TRBJ1-6; D remains ambiguous. CDR3 size: 15 residues. The germline CDR1 and CDR2 sequences are SNHLY and FYNNEI. V lost 7 bases to trimming and J lost 6 bases, with 16 bases between them. The CDR3 DNA is TGTGCCAGCATGGGAGGGTTCTGGCGTAATTCACCCCTCCACTTT. It encodes CASMGGFWRNSPLHF.

The chain combines TRBV29-1 with TRBJ2-7; no firm D call. The V end lost 7 bases, the J end lost 0 bases, and 13 bases lay between the germline ends. The CDR3 sequence is 13 residues long. The germline CDR1 and CDR2 sequences are SQVTM and ANQGSEA. CDR3 DNA: TGCAGCGGGGTTTCAGACACCTCCTACGAGCAGTACTTC. Encoded protein: CSGVSDTSYEQYF.